A selection of T cell receptor beta chains follows, all from one sample in a study of vaccination and CD4 T cells after COVID-19. Antigens of these TCRs are unknown. MiXCR was run by TCRdb on the PCR reads, yielding one entry per CDR3 protein. The data hold fewer than 30,000 distinct CDR3 sequences, with around 28% observed a single time. The sequencing used CD4+ T cells from blood, cultured in vitro, collected about 7 months after SARS-CoV-2 vaccination. These TCRs come from a human donor who had recovered from COVID-19. CDR3s include the opening cysteine and the closing phenylalanine or tryptophan. A D gene is named only where the DNA matches it firmly. Clone size is not always given. Where it is, it says once, few, many or a class for expanded clones.

CDR3nt: TGTGCCAGCAGCTTAGGACTAGAATCCTACGAGCAGTACTTC
CDR3aa: CASSLGLESYEQYF
v_gene: TRBV7-8
j_gene: TRBJ2-7
abundance: -
d_gene: -

CDR3nt: TGTGCCAGCAGGCCTAGCGGGACAACAGAGCTGTTTTTT
CDR3aa: CASRPSGTTELFF
v_gene: TRBV6-1
j_gene: TRBJ2-2
abundance: -
d_gene: TRBD2

CDR3nt: TGTGCCAGCAGCCGGATAAACAATCAGCCCCAGCATTTT
CDR3aa: CASSRINNQPQHF
v_gene: TRBV28
j_gene: TRBJ1-5
abundance: medium-sized
d_gene: -

CDR3nt: TGCAGTGCTAGTAGGGGAGACTATCTAGGTGAGCAGTACTTC
CDR3aa: CSASRGDYLGEQYF
v_gene: TRBV20-1
j_gene: TRBJ2-7
abundance: few
d_gene: -

CDR3nt: TGTGCCAGCAGCTTAGCTGGGTTCTCTGGGGCCAACGTCCTGACTTTC
CDR3aa: CASSLAGFSGANVLTF
v_gene: TRBV7-8
j_gene: TRBJ2-6
abundance: few
d_gene: -

CDR3nt: TGTGCCAGTAGTACTTCTCCGGCGGCAGGTAGCACAGATACGCAGTATTTT
CDR3aa: CASSTSPAAGSTDTQYF
v_gene: TRBV19
j_gene: TRBJ2-3
abundance: -
d_gene: -

CDR3nt: TGTGCCAGCAGTTACTCGAGGCTAGAAGGGGAGACCCAGTACTTC
CDR3aa: CASSYSRLEGETQYF
v_gene: TRBV6-5
j_gene: TRBJ2-5
abundance: -
d_gene: -

CDR3nt: TGTGCCAGCAGGGACAGGGGCACCTACAATGAGCAGTTCTTC
CDR3aa: CASRDRGTYNEQFF
v_gene: TRBV6-2/TRBV6-3
j_gene: TRBJ2-1
abundance: medium-sized
d_gene: TRBD1

CDR3nt: TGTGCCAGTAGTCCTTTGACTAGCGGGAGAGGGGAGCTGTTTTTT
CDR3aa: CASSPLTSGRGELFF
v_gene: TRBV19
j_gene: TRBJ2-2
abundance: -
d_gene: TRBD2

CDR3nt: TGTGCCAGCAGTTACTCTGAGGAGACCCAGTACTTC
CDR3aa: CASSYSEETQYF
v_gene: TRBV6-5
j_gene: TRBJ2-5
abundance: -
d_gene: -